This T cell receptor beta chain originates from a study of CD8 T cells in ankylosing spondylitis (dated by TCRdb to 2016 to 2017). Regarding the study in general: The study profiled T cell receptor beta repertoires in healthy donors and ankylosing spondylitis patients to find disease-linked TCR variants. In total, the full study cohort was made up of nearly 110 healthy donors and 20 to 25 ankylosing spondylitis patients. Peripheral blood samples were taken, and synovial fluid was additionally collected from ankylosing spondylitis patients.

The sample was run on an Illumina HiSeq 2500. TCR beta libraries were prepared by quantitative 5'-RACE with molecular barcodes. The study's processing was this. Disease-linked TCR variants were identified with a new computational method built on a probabilistic model of VDJ rearrangement. TCRdb reprocessed the public reads (quality trimming at Q25 with fastp, clone calling with MiXCR) and kept in-frame beta chains. Rows matching on CDR3 protein sequence are summarized as one entry with the most common DNA and genes. The V and J calls follow TCRdb's processing rather than the paper's. The sample records 150,000 to 200,000 distinct CDR3 sequences, approximately 13% of which are singletons. Jointly, the top ten make up 11% of the sample. The paper as a whole reports these results and caveats: Blood from ankylosing spondylitis patients appeared to be characterized by a TCR beta motif made up of 8 or 9 highly homologous amino acid variants. A CD8+ phenotype was shown by the disease-linked clones, which were found at relatively low frequencies in peripheral blood. Some TCR beta motif variants had previously been reported in synovial fluid and blood of reactive arthritis patients, which suggested common disease-initiation mechanisms. The disease-linked clones were reported to be significantly enriched in matched synovial fluid samples from ankylosing spondylitis patients.

This clonotype came up many times. Its target antigen remains unknown. Within one base of it there is no much larger clone, and no base qualities were kept. The trim is 1 base for V and 0 bases for J, with a gap of 9 bases between the germline ends. The CDR3 sequence holds 14 residues, the cysteine and phenylalanine included. CDR3 DNA only is kept here, 42 bases in frame from base 1. Looking up the germline V gene (reference sequence) yields CDR1 DFQATT and CDR2 SNEGSKA. The chain is assembled from TRBV20-1 and TRBJ1-2, with no D gene named confidently. The source material was blood, either unsorted or a sorted T cell fraction (not recorded which). The receptor comes from a female donor with ankylosing spondylitis or in good health (not recorded which). The CDR3 has the sequence CSARVGDSNYGYTF. The DNA reads TGCAGTGCTAGAGTTGGAGACTCTAACTATGGCTACACCTTC.